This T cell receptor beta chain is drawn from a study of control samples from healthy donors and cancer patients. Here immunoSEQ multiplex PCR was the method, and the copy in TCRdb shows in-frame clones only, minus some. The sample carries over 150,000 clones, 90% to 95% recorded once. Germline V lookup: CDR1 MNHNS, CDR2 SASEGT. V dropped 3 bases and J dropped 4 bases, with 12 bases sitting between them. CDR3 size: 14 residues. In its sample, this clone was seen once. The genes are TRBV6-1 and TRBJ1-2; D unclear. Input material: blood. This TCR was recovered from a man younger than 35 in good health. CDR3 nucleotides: TGTGCCAGCAGTGAGGGCGGGAATCCCTATGGCTACACCTTC. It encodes CASSEGGNPYGYTF.